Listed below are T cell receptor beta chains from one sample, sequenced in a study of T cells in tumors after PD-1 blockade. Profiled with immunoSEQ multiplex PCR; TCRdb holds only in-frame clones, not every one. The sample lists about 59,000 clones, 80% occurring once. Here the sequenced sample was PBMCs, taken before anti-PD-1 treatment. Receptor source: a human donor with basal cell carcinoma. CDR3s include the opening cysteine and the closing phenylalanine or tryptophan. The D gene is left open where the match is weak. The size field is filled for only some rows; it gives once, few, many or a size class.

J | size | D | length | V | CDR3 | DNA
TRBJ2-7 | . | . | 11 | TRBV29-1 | CSVRGTNEQYF | TGCAGCGTCAGGGGTACCAACGAGCAGTACTTC
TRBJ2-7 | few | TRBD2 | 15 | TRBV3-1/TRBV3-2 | CASSPTSGGEYEQYF | TGTGCCAGCAGCCCGACTAGCGGGGGCGAATACGAGCAGTACTTC
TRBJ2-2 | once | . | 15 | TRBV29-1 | CSVTLLTGNTGELFF | TGCAGCGTTACCCTTTTGACAGGGAACACCGGGGAGCTGTTTTTT
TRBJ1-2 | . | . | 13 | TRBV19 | CASSLGVDYGYTF | TGTGCCAGTAGTTTAGGGGTTGACTATGGCTACACCTTC
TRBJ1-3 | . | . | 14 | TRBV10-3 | CAIRWGAQGNTIYF | TGTGCCATCCGATGGGGGGCGCAAGGAAACACCATATATTTT
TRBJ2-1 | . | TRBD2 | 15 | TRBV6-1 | CASSEGTSGGNEQFF | TGTGCCAGCAGTGAAGGGACTAGCGGGGGGAATGAGCAGTTCTTC
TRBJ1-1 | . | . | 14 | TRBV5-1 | CASSRDLGNTEAFF | TGCGCCAGCAGTCGAGATCTTGGGAATACTGAAGCTTTCTTT
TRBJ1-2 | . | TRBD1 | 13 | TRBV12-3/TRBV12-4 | CASTPDRVRGYTF | TGTGCCAGCACCCCGGACAGGGTGCGCGGCTACACCTTC
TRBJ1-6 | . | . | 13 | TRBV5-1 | CASSLAGYSPLHF | TGCGCCAGCAGCTTGGCCGGATATTCACCCCTCCACTTT
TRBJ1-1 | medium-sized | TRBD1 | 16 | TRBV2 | CASSEARDRGNTEAFF | TGTGCCAGCTCTGAAGCCCGGGACAGGGGGAACACTGAAGCTTTCTTT
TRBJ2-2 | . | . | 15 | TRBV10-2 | CASSVEGRGTGELFF | TGCGCCAGCAGTGTGGAGGGCCGGGGCACCGGGGAGCTGTTTTTT
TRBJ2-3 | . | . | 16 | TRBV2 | CASSLLPAGNTDTQYF | TGTGCCAGCTCCCTCTTGCCGGCTGGGAACACAGATACGCAGTATTTT
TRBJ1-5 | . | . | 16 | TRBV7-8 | CASSPTVDGAGEPQHF | TGTGCCAGCAGCCCTACGGTGGACGGGGCCGGAGAGCCCCAGCATTTT
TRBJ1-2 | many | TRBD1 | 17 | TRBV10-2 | CASSEGGPGTGGYGYTF | TGCGCCAGCAGTGAAGGGGGACCCGGGACAGGGGGATATGGCTACACCTTC
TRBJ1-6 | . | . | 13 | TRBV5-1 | CASSFRENSPLHF | TGCGCCAGCAGCTTCAGGGAGAATTCACCCCTCCACTTT
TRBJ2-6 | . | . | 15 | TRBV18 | CASSSVLSGANVLTF | TGTGCCAGCTCATCGGTACTCTCTGGGGCCAACGTCCTGACTTTC
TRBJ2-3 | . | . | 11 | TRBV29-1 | CSVEVGDTQYF | TGCAGCGTTGAGGTGGGTGATACGCAGTATTTT
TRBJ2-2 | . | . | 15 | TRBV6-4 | CASSEGSGQHGELFF | TGTGCCAGCAGTGAAGGGTCAGGGCAGCACGGGGAGCTGTTTTTT
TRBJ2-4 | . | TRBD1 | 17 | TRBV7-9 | CASSFLGRQGSKNIQYF | TGTGCCAGCAGCTTCTTAGGCCGACAGGGATCCAAAAACATTCAGTACTTC
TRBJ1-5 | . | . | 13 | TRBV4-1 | CASSDGVNQPQHF | TGCGCCAGCAGCGACGGGGTTAATCAGCCCCAGCATTTT
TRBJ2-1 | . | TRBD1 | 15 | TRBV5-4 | CASSRDRPLSTEQFF | TGTGCCAGCAGCAGGGACAGGCCCCTAAGCACTGAGCAGTTCTTC
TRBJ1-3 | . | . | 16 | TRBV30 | CAWSVRMESSGNTIYF | TGTGCCTGGAGTGTGCGGATGGAGAGCTCTGGAAACACCATATATTTT